The source of this T cell receptor (beta chain) is a study of blood T cell repertoires in COVID-19. Study details: Researchers got acute and convalescent COVID-19 samples from the United States, Italy and Spain. The cDNA or gDNA used as material had been derived from T cells, B-cell-depleted T cells, or PBMCs.

In the authors' workflow: Amplification with reference gene primers provided the estimates of nucleated cell counts. Sequenced by immunoSEQ multiplex PCR; TCRdb stores in-frame clones only, minus some. V, J and clone size were drawn from that table, and D and trimming were deduced from the DNA. The table records tens of thousands of clones, approximately 86% of them present only once. V dropped 6 bases and J dropped 5 bases, with 19 bases sitting between them. CDR1 is MDHEN and CDR2 is SYDVKM in the germline V gene. The CDR3 contains 15 residues. This sequence joins TRBV28 and TRBJ1-1, with a weak D call TRBD1 (5 bases). The receptor's source is a woman in her 50s with active or convalescent COVID-19. The sample was peripheral blood. The CDR3 nucleotides read TGTGCCAGCAGCCAGCCTTTAGGGGTAGGGACTGAAGCTTTCTTT. Protein product: CASSQPLGVGTEAFF.